The next 23 T cell receptor beta chains were all read from a single sample in a study of cytomegalovirus exposure and HLA in healthy donors. PCR employed 60 Vbeta and 13 Jbeta primers. Assay used: immunoSEQ multiplex PCR; TCRdb lists only in-frame clones, some missing. The sample lists fewer than 200,000 clones; about 81% were seen once. Sequenced sample: PBMCs. The origin of the receptors is a woman in her twenties or thirties in good health and CMV-seronegative.

This chain connects TRBV15 to TRBJ1-2; a weak D match, TRBD1 (6 bases). Trimming removed 1 base at V and 2 bases at J, with 14 bases between. Germline V gives CDR1 LNHNV, CDR2 YYDKDF (reference sequence). There are 16 residues in the CDR3. This chain's CDR3 is CATSRGYAGANYGYTF. CDR3 nucleotide sequence: TGTGCCACCAGCAGAGGGTACGCAGGGGCGAACTATGGCTACACCTTC.

V and J are TRBV4-3 and TRBJ2-3, with 8 bases matching TRBD2. Germline V lookup: CDR1 LGHNA, CDR2 YSLEER. The V and J ends lost 2 bases and 4 bases, in that order; junction bases with no gene match: 20. This CDR3 contains 20 residues. CDR3: CASSQPRGVKGVIASDTQYF. In nucleotides, the CDR3 is TGCGCCAGCAGCCAACCGCGGGGGGTTAAGGGAGTAATAGCGTCAGATACGCAGTATTTT.

This clone was seen a single time. This chain connects TRBV5-4 to TRBJ1-1, with 9 bases identical to TRBD1. With V trimmed by 0 bases and J by 0 bases, 3 bases remained unmatched. The CDR3 is 16 residues long. Germline V gene sequence: CDR1 SGHNT, CDR2 YYREEE (reference sequence). CDR3 protein: CASSLEQGALNTEAFF. CDR3 in DNA: TGTGCCAGCAGCTTGGAACAGGGGGCATTGAACACTGAAGCTTTCTTT.

V is TRBV6-5 and J is TRBJ2-1; 8 nucleotides match TRBD1. The germline gives CDR1 MNHEY, CDR2 SVGAGI. V gave up 5 bases and J gave up 3 bases; unmatched junction bases: 6. The CDR3 runs 15 residues. The CDR3 bases are TGTGCCAGCAGTGTGGACAGGGCCGGCTACAATGAGCAGTTCTTC. Residues: CASSVDRAGYNEQFF.

J is TRBJ2-1 and V is TRBV4-1, with 9 bases fitting TRBD2. Unmatched junction bases numbered 11, after V lost 2 bases and J lost 6 bases. The CDR3 is 17 amino acids. CDR1 is MGHRA and CDR2 is YSYEKL in the germline V gene. CDR3 protein: CASSQPGKTSGANEQFF. The CDR3 bases are TGCGCCAGCAGCCAACCCGGTAAGACTAGCGGAGCCAATGAGCAGTTCTTC.

Here the CDR3 reads CASAKQTGTGANVLTF. The DNA of the CDR3 is TGTGCCAGTGCTAAACAGACAGGGACTGGGGCCAACGTCCTGACTTTC. This chain uses TRBV19 with TRBJ2-6; TRBD1 matches 7 bases. Per the germline V gene, CDR1 is LNHDA and CDR2 is SQIVND (reference sequence). This CDR3 spans 16 amino acids. Trimming at V came to 8 bases and at J to 2 bases, leaving 9 bases not matched to a gene.

This chain links TRBV28 with TRBJ2-5; the D is unclear. CDR1 is MDHEN, CDR2 SYDVKM, per germline. The CDR3 sequence is 14 residues long. Trimming stripped 8 bases from V and 8 bases from J, with 21 bases between. The CDR3, as DNA: TGTGCCAGCCTACTACTAACGCGGCCTACTACCCAGTACTTC. Protein sequence: CASLLLTRPTTQYF.

The rearrangement joins TRBV7-9 to TRBJ1-1; D ambiguous. Germline V CDR1 and CDR2: SEHNR, FQNEAQ (reference sequence). The CDR3 has 14 residues. The V and J ends lost 5 bases and 0 bases respectively, with 10 bases between them. The CDR3 bases are TGTGCCAGCAGCGGCGGAGGGATGAACACTGAAGCTTTCTTT. Translation gives CASSGGGMNTEAFF.

The table lists this clone with a count of one. The same CDR3 arises from other DNA sequences in this sample as well. The V call is TRBV11-3, the J call TRBJ2-6, with 8 positions matching TRBD1. Trimming removed 4 bases from V and 4 bases from J; junction bases left unmatched: 3. Germline loops: CDR1 SGHNT, CDR2 YENEEA. CDR3 size: 15 residues. The CDR3 nucleotides read TGTGCCAGCAGCTCAGGGGGCTCGGGGGCCAACGTCCTGACTTTC. Its protein product is CASSSGGSGANVLTF. The entire variable domain, with the rest obtained from reference TRBV11-3 and TRBJ2-6, is as follows: EAGVVQSPRYKIIEKKQPVAFWCNPISGHNTLYWYLQNLGQGPELLIRYENEEAVDDSQLPKDRFSAERLKGVDSTLKIQPAELGDSAVYLCASSSGGSGANVLTFGAGSRLTVL.

The rearrangement uses TRBV27 and TRBJ1-1; maybe TRBD1 (6 bases). The CDR3 is made up of 14 amino acids. With 5 bases removed from V and 2 bases from J, the gap between germline ends came to 12 bases. Germline CDR1 and CDR2: MNHEY and SMNVEV (reference sequence). CDR3 residues: CASSPGQSNTEAFF. The CDR3 nucleotides are TGTGCCAGCAGTCCAGGACAGAGTAACACTGAAGCTTTCTTT.

This sequence joins TRBV7-8 and TRBJ1-3; the D is unclear. Germline CDR1 SGHVS, CDR2 FQNEAQ. V was shortened by 2 bases and J by 2 bases, with 7 bases between the two germline ends. The CDR3 spans 14 residues. CDR3 nucleotide sequence: TGTGCCAGCAGCTTAACCAGGACTGGAAACACCATATATTTT. Amino acids: CASSLTRTGNTIYF. Filled out from reference TRBV7-8 and TRBJ1-3, the complete variable domain reads GAGVSQSPRYKVAKRGQDVALRCDPISGHVSLFWYQQALGQGPEFLTYFQNEAQLDKSGLPSDRFFAERPEGSVSTLKIQRTQQEDSAVYLCASSLTRTGNTIYFGEGSWLTVV.

J is TRBJ2-3 and V is TRBV5-1, with D possibly matching TRBD1 (5 bases). Germline lookup yields CDR1 SGHRS and CDR2 YFSETQ. The CDR3 extends over 14 amino acids. V shed 0 bases and J shed 5 bases, with 10 bases lying between them. CDR3 DNA: TGCGCCAGCAGCTTGGTAAGGGGTGGAGATACGCAGTATTTT. It codes for CASSLVRGGDTQYF.

This sequence joins TRBV7-9 and TRBJ2-4; 11 bases map to TRBD2. The CDR3 is 19 residues long. The V and J ends lost 1 base and 3 bases, in that order; junction bases with no gene match: 11. Germline lookup yields CDR1 SEHNR and CDR2 FQNEAQ (reference sequence). The CDR3 DNA follows: TGTGCCAGCAGCTTAGTGTTAGCGGGGGGGCCATTCGACAAAAACATTCAGTACTTC. The encoded protein is CASSLVLAGGPFDKNIQYF.

This rearrangement joins TRBV4-1 to TRBJ1-1; 10 bases match TRBD1. The CDR3 sequence is 15 residues long. The V and J ends lost 8 bases and 1 base, in that order; junction bases with no gene match: 7. Germline V gene lookup returns CDR1 MGHRA and CDR2 YSYEKL. This CDR3 reads CASRLDRGRNTEAFF. CDR3 DNA: TGCGCCAGCCGCCTAGACAGGGGGCGGAACACTGAAGCTTTCTTT.

This chain joins TRBV11-3 and TRBJ2-7, with D possibly TRBD1 on 6 matching bases. There are 20 residues in the CDR3. Germline V gene sequence: CDR1 SGHNT, CDR2 YENEEA. V dropped 0 bases and J dropped 1 base, with 25 bases sitting between them. CDR3 region: CASSLDAHIPGQRNSYEQYF. Written as DNA, the CDR3 is TGTGCCAGCAGCTTAGATGCACACATCCCCGGACAGAGGAATTCCTACGAGCAGTACTTC. Drawing the rest from reference TRBV11-3 and TRBJ2-7, the complete variable domain is EAGVVQSPRYKIIEKKQPVAFWCNPISGHNTLYWYLQNLGQGPELLIRYENEEAVDDSQLPKDRFSAERLKGVDSTLKIQPAELGDSAVYLCASSLDAHIPGQRNSYEQYFGPGTRLTVT.

This chain uses TRBV5-1 with TRBJ1-1; no definite D call. CDR3 size: 14 residues. Germline V lookup: CDR1 SGHRS, CDR2 YFSETQ. Trimming cost V 0 bases and J 1 base, with 7 bases left between them. The CDR3 bases are TGCGCCAGCAGCTTGGGGGCAGGGAACACTGAAGCTTTCTTT. Translated, it gives CASSLGAGNTEAFF.

This clone appeared a single time. The chain recombines TRBV5-1 with TRBJ2-7; TRBD1 aligns across 8 bases. The V gene end was trimmed by 4 bases and the J gene end by 9 bases; junction bases not matched to a gene: 21. CDR3 size: 17 residues. Per germline, CDR1 SGHRS and CDR2 YFSETQ. The CDR3 DNA reads TGCGCCAGCAGCACCCAGACAGGGGAGAGTCTCCATATAGGGCAGTACTTC. Translation gives CASSTQTGESLHIGQYF.

The chain's CDR3 is CAISEPGQGRGQYF. CDR3 bases: TGTGCCATCAGTGAGCCCGGGCAGGGAAGGGGGCAGTACTTC. The chain uses TRBV10-3 and TRBJ2-7; D may be TRBD1 (5 bases). The CDR3 contains 14 residues. V lost 2 bases and J 9 bases, leaving 17 bases between the germline ends. Per germline, CDR1 ENHRY and CDR2 SYGVKD.

The chain is built from TRBV6-1 and TRBJ1-5; no definite D call. The germline CDR1 and CDR2 sequences are MNHNS and SASEGT. The ends were cut back, 3 bases at V and 3 bases at J, with 9 bases in the middle. The CDR3 runs 14 residues. The CDR3 loop reads CASSDNSNNQPQHF. In DNA form, the CDR3 reads TGTGCCAGCAGTGACAACAGTAACAATCAGCCCCAGCATTTT.

This chain connects TRBV6-5 to TRBJ2-5, with 10 bases fitting TRBD2. This CDR3 region has 14 residues. The germline CDR1 and CDR2 sequences are MNHEY and SVGAGI. V was pared by 4 bases and J by 2 bases, with 1 base of the junction left unmatched. CDR3 region: CASSFSGRQETQYF. The CDR3 DNA reads TGTGCCAGCAGTTTTAGCGGGAGGCAAGAGACCCAGTACTTC.

The J gene is TRBJ2-6, the V gene TRBV18; 8 bases fit TRBD1. Germline CDR1 is KGHSH and CDR2 is LQKENI. The CDR3 contains 17 residues. Trimming cost V 2 bases and J 2 bases; bases outside gene matches: 5. In nucleotides, the CDR3 is TGTGCCAGCTCACCAGACAGGGGTCTTACTGGGGCCAACGTCCTGACTTTC. Protein sequence: CASSPDRGLTGANVLTF.

This clone has just a few counts. The chain recombines TRBV11-2 with TRBJ2-5; 11 bases align to TRBD1. The J call may be mistaken, given a closer DNA end match to TRBJ2-7. From germline, CDR1 is SGHAT and CDR2 FQNNGV. The CDR3 spans 16 residues. This chain's CDR3 is CASSGDRGVEDYEQYF. The CDR3 bases are TGTGCCAGCAGCGGGGACAGGGGGGTTGAGGACTACGAGCAGTACTTC.

The chain couples TRBV11-2 to TRBJ2-5, with 8 bases fitting TRBD2. CDR3 length equals 17 residues. V lost 1 base, J lost 3 bases, and 10 bases stayed unmatched. Per germline, CDR1 SGHAT and CDR2 FQNNGV. CDR3 loop: CASSLGPGGRREETQYF. CDR3 nucleotide sequence: TGTGCCAGCAGCTTAGGACCGGGCGGGAGGAGGGAAGAGACCCAGTACTTC.